This is a list of T cell receptor beta chains from one sample in a study of T cell responses to AZD1222 COVID-19 vaccine. The table came from immunoSEQ multiplex PCR; TCRdb's copy has only in-frame clones and leaves some out. The repertoire consists of about 130,000 clones, with 88% occurring once and the leading ten covering roughly 4%. The sample consisted of peripheral blood, taken on day 0 of AZD1222 vaccination. These receptors were taken from an adult in good health. Each CDR3 is given with its conserved first and last residue. D genes are given only for firm matches. Size is stated for part of the rows, as once, few or many counts, or as a class when the clone is expanded.

clone_size: -
j_call: TRBJ1-4
d_call: -
v_call: TRBV15
cdr3_aa: CATSRASLNEKLFF
cdr3_nt: TGTGCCACCAGCAGAGCCAGTCTTAATGAAAAACTGTTTTTT

clone_size: -
j_call: TRBJ2-3
d_call: TRBD1
v_call: TRBV29-1
cdr3_aa: CSETGGQSDTQYF
cdr3_nt: TGCAGCGAGACAGGGGGCCAGTCAGATACGCAGTATTTT

clone_size: -
j_call: TRBJ2-3
d_call: -
v_call: TRBV3-1/TRBV3-2
cdr3_aa: CASSQPGRDTQYF
cdr3_nt: TGTGCCAGCAGCCAACCGGGCAGAGATACGCAGTATTTT

clone_size: -
j_call: TRBJ1-1
d_call: -
v_call: TRBV5-1
cdr3_aa: CASSWGPGRTEAFF
cdr3_nt: TGCGCCAGCAGCTGGGGGCCAGGTAGGACTGAAGCTTTCTTT

clone_size: -
j_call: TRBJ1-4
d_call: -
v_call: TRBV3-1/TRBV3-2
cdr3_aa: CASSQRSQGAEKLFF
cdr3_nt: TGTGCCAGCAGCCAAAGGTCACAGGGAGCTGAAAAACTGTTTTTT

clone_size: -
j_call: TRBJ1-5
d_call: -
v_call: TRBV28
cdr3_aa: CASRRRQSSNQPQHF
cdr3_nt: TGTGCCAGCAGACGTCGACAGTCTAGCAATCAGCCCCAGCATTTT

clone_size: few
j_call: TRBJ1-1
d_call: TRBD1
v_call: TRBV2
cdr3_aa: CASSDEGANTEAFF
cdr3_nt: TGTGCCAGCAGTGACGAGGGGGCGAACACTGAAGCTTTCTTT

clone_size: -
j_call: TRBJ1-5
d_call: -
v_call: TRBV4-3
cdr3_aa: CASSQVVTTQSNQPQHF
cdr3_nt: TGCGCCAGCAGCCAAGTTGTAACAACTCAAAGCAATCAGCCCCAGCATTTT

clone_size: -
j_call: TRBJ2-1
d_call: TRBD1
v_call: TRBV15
cdr3_aa: CATSRAMTGKGNEQFF
cdr3_nt: TGTGCCACCAGCAGAGCGATGACAGGGAAGGGCAATGAGCAGTTCTTC

clone_size: -
j_call: TRBJ2-7
d_call: TRBD1
v_call: TRBV3-1/TRBV3-2
cdr3_aa: CASSQDRDRSYEQYF
cdr3_nt: TGTGCCAGCAGCCAAGATCGGGACAGGAGCTACGAGCAGTACTTC

clone_size: -
j_call: TRBJ2-7
d_call: -
v_call: TRBV5-1
cdr3_aa: CASSLLQPRDEQYF
cdr3_nt: TGCGCCAGCAGCTTGCTTCAACCCAGGGACGAGCAGTACTTC

clone_size: -
j_call: TRBJ1-2
d_call: -
v_call: TRBV4-1
cdr3_aa: CASSLAEGGNYGYTF
cdr3_nt: TGCGCCAGCAGCCTCGCTGAGGGCGGTAACTATGGCTACACCTTC

clone_size: -
j_call: TRBJ1-2
d_call: -
v_call: TRBV19
cdr3_aa: CASSPSPGTNYGYTF
cdr3_nt: TGTGCCAGTAGTCCATCACCGGGGACTAACTATGGCTACACCTTC

clone_size: -
j_call: TRBJ2-7
d_call: -
v_call: TRBV2
cdr3_aa: CASSEAVREKAYEQYF
cdr3_nt: TGTGCCAGCAGTGAAGCAGTCCGGGAGAAGGCCTACGAGCAGTACTTC

clone_size: -
j_call: TRBJ1-2
d_call: -
v_call: TRBV7-9
cdr3_aa: CASSLVPGEDGYTF
cdr3_nt: TGTGCCAGCAGCTTAGTCCCAGGGGAAGATGGCTACACCTTC

clone_size: -
j_call: TRBJ1-1
d_call: -
v_call: TRBV6-5
cdr3_aa: CASNSVMNTEAFF
cdr3_nt: TGTGCCAGCAACTCCGTCATGAACACTGAAGCTTTCTTT

clone_size: -
j_call: TRBJ2-1
d_call: -
v_call: TRBV6-5
cdr3_aa: CASSNPWTGRNEQFF
cdr3_nt: TGTGCCAGCAGTAACCCTTGGACGGGCCGCAATGAGCAGTTCTTC

clone_size: -
j_call: TRBJ2-6
d_call: TRBD2
v_call: TRBV11-3
cdr3_aa: CASSSGTSASGANVLTF
cdr3_nt: TGTGCCAGCAGCTCCGGGACTAGCGCCTCTGGGGCCAACGTCCTGACTTTC

clone_size: once
j_call: TRBJ2-7
d_call: -
v_call: TRBV1
cdr3_aa: CTSSQAPPRYQGYEQYF
cdr3_nt: TGCACCAGCAGCCAAGCCCCCCCCAGGTACCAGGGGTACGAGCAGTACTTC

clone_size: -
j_call: TRBJ1-4
d_call: TRBD1
v_call: TRBV9
cdr3_aa: CASSPGTGSREKLFF
cdr3_nt: TGTGCCAGCAGCCCAGGGACAGGGTCGCGGGAAAAACTGTTTTTT

clone_size: -
j_call: TRBJ2-1
d_call: -
v_call: TRBV7-9
cdr3_aa: CASSPPGILYNEQFF
cdr3_nt: TGTGCCAGCAGCCCGCCCGGGATCCTCTACAATGAGCAGTTCTTC

clone_size: -
j_call: TRBJ1-2
d_call: -
v_call: TRBV4-1
cdr3_aa: CASTVGGDGYTF
cdr3_nt: TGCGCCAGCACGGTGGGAGGAGATGGCTACACCTTC

clone_size: -
j_call: TRBJ1-2
d_call: TRBD1
v_call: TRBV4-3
cdr3_aa: CASSQALTGVNYGYTF
cdr3_nt: TGCGCCAGCAGCCAAGCCCTCACAGGGGTAAACTATGGCTACACCTTC

clone_size: -
j_call: TRBJ2-1
d_call: TRBD2
v_call: TRBV9
cdr3_aa: CASSGRLAGHNEQFF
cdr3_nt: TGTGCCAGCAGCGGCCGACTAGCGGGGCACAATGAGCAGTTCTTC

clone_size: few
j_call: TRBJ1-1
d_call: TRBD1
v_call: TRBV14
cdr3_aa: CASSQAGTGENTEAFF
cdr3_nt: TGTGCCAGCAGCCAGGCCGGGACAGGGGAGAACACTGAAGCTTTCTTT

clone_size: -
j_call: TRBJ1-1
d_call: -
v_call: TRBV5-6
cdr3_aa: CASSAFRDMIVNTEAFF
cdr3_nt: TGTGCCAGCAGCGCATTCCGGGACATGATTGTGAACACTGAAGCTTTCTTT

clone_size: -
j_call: TRBJ1-2
d_call: TRBD1
v_call: TRBV9
cdr3_aa: CASSVAPGQGVYGYTF
cdr3_nt: TGTGCCAGCAGCGTAGCCCCGGGACAGGGCGTCTATGGCTACACCTTC

clone_size: -
j_call: TRBJ2-2
d_call: TRBD2
v_call: TRBV27
cdr3_aa: CASSSKGLAGVTGELFF
cdr3_nt: TGTGCCAGCAGTTCTAAGGGACTAGCGGGAGTCACCGGGGAGCTGTTTTTT

clone_size: -
j_call: TRBJ2-1
d_call: TRBD2
v_call: TRBV28
cdr3_aa: CASSRLAALVF
cdr3_nt: TGTGCCAGCAGTAGACTAGCAGCTCTAGTCTTC

clone_size: -
j_call: TRBJ1-2
d_call: TRBD1
v_call: TRBV5-4
cdr3_aa: CASSPGQAIYGYTF
cdr3_nt: TGTGCCAGCAGCCCGGGACAGGCGATCTATGGCTACACCTTC

clone_size: -
j_call: TRBJ1-1
d_call: TRBD1
v_call: TRBV30
cdr3_aa: CAWSPGGTEAFF
cdr3_nt: TGTGCCTGGAGCCCAGGGGGCACTGAAGCTTTCTTT

clone_size: -
j_call: TRBJ1-1
d_call: -
v_call: TRBV9
cdr3_aa: CASSVEQLNTEAFF
cdr3_nt: TGTGCCAGCAGCGTCGAACAGCTCAACACTGAAGCTTTCTTT

clone_size: -
j_call: TRBJ1-5
d_call: -
v_call: TRBV4-3
cdr3_aa: CASSQDSGGSGQPQHF
cdr3_nt: TGCGCCAGCAGCCAAGATAGTGGGGGCTCAGGTCAGCCCCAGCATTTT

clone_size: -
j_call: TRBJ2-3
d_call: -
v_call: TRBV4-2
cdr3_aa: CASSQEGQTSADTQYF
cdr3_nt: TGTGCCAGCAGCCAAGAGGGACAAACTTCGGCGGATACGCAGTATTTT

clone_size: -
j_call: TRBJ1-3
d_call: TRBD1
v_call: TRBV9
cdr3_aa: CASSADRDGNTIYF
cdr3_nt: TGTGCCAGCAGCGCGGACAGGGACGGAAACACCATATATTTT

clone_size: -
j_call: TRBJ2-7
d_call: -
v_call: TRBV6-2/TRBV6-3
cdr3_aa: CASSLAPGSSYEQYF
cdr3_nt: TGTGCCAGCAGTTTGGCTCCGGGGAGCTCCTACGAGCAGTACTTC

clone_size: few
j_call: TRBJ1-1
d_call: TRBD1
v_call: TRBV4-1
cdr3_aa: CASSQPLGQGEAFF
cdr3_nt: TGCGCCAGCAGCCAACCCCTCGGACAGGGCGAAGCTTTCTTT

clone_size: -
j_call: TRBJ2-4
d_call: TRBD2
v_call: TRBV5-4
cdr3_aa: CASSLLAGGQLAKNIQYF
cdr3_nt: TGTGCCAGCAGCTTGCTAGCGGGGGGACAACTAGCCAAAAACATTCAGTACTTC

clone_size: -
j_call: TRBJ2-3
d_call: -
v_call: TRBV5-6
cdr3_aa: CASSLGRVGDTQYF
cdr3_nt: TGTGCCAGCAGCTTGGGCAGGGTCGGGGATACGCAGTATTTT

clone_size: -
j_call: TRBJ1-1
d_call: -
v_call: TRBV19
cdr3_aa: CASSIMAGVSNTEAFF
cdr3_nt: TGTGCCAGTAGTATAATGGCAGGGGTGTCGAACACTGAAGCTTTCTTT

clone_size: -
j_call: TRBJ2-2
d_call: TRBD1
v_call: TRBV7-6
cdr3_aa: CASSPGQGGTGELFF
cdr3_nt: TGTGCCAGCAGCCCGGGACAGGGAGGAACCGGGGAGCTGTTTTTT

clone_size: -
j_call: TRBJ2-5
d_call: TRBD1
v_call: TRBV19
cdr3_aa: CASSSIGQGARGGETQYF
cdr3_nt: TGTGCCAGTAGTTCGATAGGACAGGGGGCAAGGGGTGGAGAGACCCAGTACTTC

clone_size: -
j_call: TRBJ2-3
d_call: TRBD1
v_call: TRBV29-1
cdr3_aa: CSGGQGTATDTQYF
cdr3_nt: TGCAGCGGGGGACAGGGGACGGCCACAGATACGCAGTATTTT

clone_size: -
j_call: TRBJ1-5
d_call: -
v_call: TRBV6-5
cdr3_aa: CASKLTNNQPQHF
cdr3_nt: TGTGCCAGCAAGTTGACCAACAATCAGCCCCAGCATTTT

clone_size: -
j_call: TRBJ2-1
d_call: TRBD2
v_call: TRBV27
cdr3_aa: CATRGRGEQFF
cdr3_nt: TGTGCCACCCGCGGGAGAGGTGAGCAGTTCTTC

clone_size: few
j_call: TRBJ2-7
d_call: TRBD2
v_call: TRBV7-2
cdr3_aa: CASSLARASGYEQYF
cdr3_nt: TGTGCCAGCAGCTTAGCCCGGGCTAGCGGATACGAGCAGTACTTC

clone_size: -
j_call: TRBJ2-7
d_call: TRBD1
v_call: TRBV28
cdr3_aa: CASSSPRQGYEQYF
cdr3_nt: TGTGCCAGCAGTAGCCCAAGACAGGGGTACGAGCAGTACTTC

clone_size: -
j_call: TRBJ1-1
d_call: -
v_call: TRBV3-1/TRBV3-2
cdr3_aa: CASSRMGVNTEAFF
cdr3_nt: TGTGCCAGCAGCCGAATGGGGGTGAACACTGAAGCTTTCTTT

clone_size: -
j_call: TRBJ2-3
d_call: TRBD1
v_call: TRBV5-8
cdr3_aa: CASSLAQSGTGVFADTQYF
cdr3_nt: TGTGCCAGCAGCTTGGCGCAATCCGGGACAGGGGTCTTCGCAGATACGCAGTATTTT

clone_size: -
j_call: TRBJ1-2
d_call: TRBD1
v_call: TRBV9
cdr3_aa: CASSVAPQDRGLDGYTF
cdr3_nt: TGTGCCAGCAGCGTAGCTCCCCAGGACAGGGGTCTGGATGGCTACACCTTC